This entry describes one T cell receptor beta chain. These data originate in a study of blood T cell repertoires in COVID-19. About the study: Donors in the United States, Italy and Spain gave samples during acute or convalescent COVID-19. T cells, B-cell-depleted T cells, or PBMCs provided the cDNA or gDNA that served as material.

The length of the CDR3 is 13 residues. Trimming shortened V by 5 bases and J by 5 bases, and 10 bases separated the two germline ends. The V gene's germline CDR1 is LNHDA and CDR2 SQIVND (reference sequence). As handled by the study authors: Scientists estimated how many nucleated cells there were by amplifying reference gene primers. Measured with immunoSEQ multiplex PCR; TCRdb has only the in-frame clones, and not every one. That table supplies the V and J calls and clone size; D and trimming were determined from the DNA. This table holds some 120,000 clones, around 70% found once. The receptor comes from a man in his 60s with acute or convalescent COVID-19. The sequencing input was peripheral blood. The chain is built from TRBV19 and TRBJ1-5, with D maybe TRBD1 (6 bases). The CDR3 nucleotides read TGTGCCAGTAGTGATTACAGGGATCAGCCCCAGCATTTT. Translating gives CASSDYRDQPQHF.